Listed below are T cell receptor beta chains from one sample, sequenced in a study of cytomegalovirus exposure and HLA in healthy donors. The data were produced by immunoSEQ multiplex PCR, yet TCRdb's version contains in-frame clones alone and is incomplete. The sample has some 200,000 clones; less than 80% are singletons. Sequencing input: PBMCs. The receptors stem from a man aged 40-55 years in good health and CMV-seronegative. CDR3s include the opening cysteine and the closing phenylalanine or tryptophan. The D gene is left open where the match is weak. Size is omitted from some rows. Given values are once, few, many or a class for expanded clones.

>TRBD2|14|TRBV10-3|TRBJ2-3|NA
TGTGCCACCCTAGCGGGGAGATATGCAGATACGCAGTATTTT
CATLAGRYADTQYF
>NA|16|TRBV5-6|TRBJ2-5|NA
TGTGCCAGCAGCCTCGGACACCTTGGCCCACAAGAGACCCAGTACTTC
CASSLGHLGPQETQYF
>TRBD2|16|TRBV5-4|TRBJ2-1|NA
TGTGCCAGCAGCTTGGGACTAGCGGGATCTTACAATGAGCAGTTCTTC
CASSLGLAGSYNEQFF
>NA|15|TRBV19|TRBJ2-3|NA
TGTGCCAGTACCAGTGGGGCTCTAAGCACAGATACGCAGTATTTT
CASTSGALSTDTQYF
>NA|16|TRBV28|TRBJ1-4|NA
TGTGCCAGCAGTTCTCCGGCCGCGGGAACTAATGAAAAACTGTTTTTT
CASSSPAAGTNEKLFF
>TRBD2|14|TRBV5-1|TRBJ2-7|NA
TGCGCCAGCAGTGGGGGGGACGCCTCCTACGAGCAGTACTTC
CASSGGDASYEQYF
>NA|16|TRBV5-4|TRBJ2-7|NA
TGTGCCAGCAACTCCTCCATGAGAGGGGGGGGAGCCGAGCAGTACTTC
CASNSSMRGGGAEQYF
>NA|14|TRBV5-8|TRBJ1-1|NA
TGTGCCAGCAGCTTGATACAGGGAGGGACTGAAGCTTTCTTT
CASSLIQGGTEAFF
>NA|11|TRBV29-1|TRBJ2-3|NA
TGCAGCCTTCCCCGCACAGATACGCAGTATTTT
CSLPRTDTQYF
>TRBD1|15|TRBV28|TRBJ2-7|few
TGTGCCAGCAGTTTCTCTGGGACAGGCATCTACGAGCAGTACTTC
CASSFSGTGIYEQYF
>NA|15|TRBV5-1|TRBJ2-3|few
TGCGCCAGCAGCTTGGAAGCTAGCGAGAAAGATACGCAGTATTTT
CASSLEASEKDTQYF
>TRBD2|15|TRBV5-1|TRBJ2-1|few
TGCGCCAGCAGCTCCCTAGCGGGATTCTACAATGAGCAGTTCTTC
CASSSLAGFYNEQFF
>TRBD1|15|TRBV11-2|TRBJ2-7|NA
TGTGCCAGCAGCTACCAGTCAGGGGGATATAACGAGCAGTACTTC
CASSYQSGGYNEQYF
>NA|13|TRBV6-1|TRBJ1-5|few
TGTGCCAGCAGCTTACAGGGAGATCAGCCCCAGCATTTT
CASSLQGDQPQHF
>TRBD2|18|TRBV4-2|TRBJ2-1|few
TGTGCCAGCAGCCACCAAGGGACTAGCGGGGGGAATAGCGATGAGCAGTTCTTC
CASSHQGTSGGNSDEQFF
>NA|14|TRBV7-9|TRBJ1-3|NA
TGTGCCAGCAGTCCGGACTTACTTGGAAACACCATATATTTT
CASSPDLLGNTIYF
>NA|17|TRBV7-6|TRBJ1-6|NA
TGTGCCAGCAGCCCCCGGGTCCAGGGACAAGGGAATTCACCCCTCCACTTT
CASSPRVQGQGNSPLHF
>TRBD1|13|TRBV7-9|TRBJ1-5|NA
TGTGCCAGCAGCCCCCAGGGGGACCAGCCCCAGCATTTT
CASSPQGDQPQHF
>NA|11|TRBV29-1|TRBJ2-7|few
TGCAGCGTTATCAGGGGCTACGAGCAGTACTTC
CSVIRGYEQYF
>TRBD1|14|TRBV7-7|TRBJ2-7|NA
TGTGCCAGCAGCCCCTTGACAGGGGGATACGAGCAGTACTTC
CASSPLTGGYEQYF
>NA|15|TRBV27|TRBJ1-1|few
TGTGCCAGCAGTTTAATACGTTTGGGGCACACTGAAGCTTTCTTT
CASSLIRLGHTEAFF
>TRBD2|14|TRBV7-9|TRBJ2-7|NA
TGTGCCAGCAGCTTAGGACTAGCGGGTTACGAGCAGTACTTC
CASSLGLAGYEQYF